A selection of T cell receptor beta chains follows, all from one sample in a study of T cell repertoires in cytomegalovirus infection. TCRdb called the reads again in MiXCR, with one record for every CDR3 protein. The table records about 500,000 distinct CDR3 sequences, roughly a third of them present only once. No antigen has been assigned to these receptors. The specimen was cultured PBMCs, collected from culture after CMV antigen stimulation. Receptor source: a human donor in good health (CMV status not recorded). Some clones in this sample may be carry-over from other donors' samples. The CDR3 runs from the conserved cysteine through the conserved F or W. A D gene is named only where the DNA matches it firmly. A clone size is listed for some rows: how often the clone was seen (once, few, many), or a class if it is expanded.

CDR3nt: TGTGCCAGCAGCTTCCCTAGCGGGAGAGCGAACAATGAGCAGTTCTTC
CDR3aa: CASSFPSGRANNEQFF
d_gene: TRBD2
v_gene: TRBV7-2
j_gene: TRBJ2-1
abundance: .

CDR3nt: TGCGCCAGCAGCCAAGATCAGCCAGGGTATGATGAGCAGTTCTTC
CDR3aa: CASSQDQPGYDEQFF
d_gene: .
v_gene: TRBV4-1
j_gene: TRBJ2-1
abundance: few

CDR3nt: TGTGCCACCAGCAGGGGGACAGGGGTTTGGCAGCCCCAGCATTTT
CDR3aa: CATSRGTGVWQPQHF
d_gene: TRBD1
v_gene: TRBV15
j_gene: TRBJ1-5
abundance: few

CDR3nt: TGTGCCTGGAGTAGGGACAGGGGATCCTATAATTCACCCCTCCACTTT
CDR3aa: CAWSRDRGSYNSPLHF
d_gene: TRBD1
v_gene: TRBV30
j_gene: TRBJ1-6
abundance: once

CDR3nt: TGTGCCAGCAGCTTTTCGGTAGCGGAAGAGACCCAGTACTTC
CDR3aa: CASSFSVAEETQYF
d_gene: .
v_gene: TRBV7-9
j_gene: TRBJ2-5
abundance: .

CDR3nt: TGTGCCAGCACCCCAGGGGGGCAGGCAAATGAAAAACTGTTTTTT
CDR3aa: CASTPGGQANEKLFF
d_gene: TRBD1
v_gene: TRBV28
j_gene: TRBJ1-4
abundance: .

CDR3nt: TGCAGTGCTAGCGGACAGGGGGGAGGCGGGGCGGCAGGGGAGACCCAGTACTTC
CDR3aa: CSASGQGGGGAAGETQYF
d_gene: TRBD1
v_gene: TRBV20-1
j_gene: TRBJ2-5
abundance: .

CDR3nt: TGTGCCAGCAGCTTAGAAGGACAGAACTATGGCTACACCTTC
CDR3aa: CASSLEGQNYGYTF
d_gene: .
v_gene: TRBV7-2
j_gene: TRBJ1-2
abundance: many

CDR3nt: TGCGCCAGCAGTCGGACAGGGGGATTCTATGGCTACACCTTC
CDR3aa: CASSRTGGFYGYTF
d_gene: TRBD1
v_gene: TRBV12-3/TRBV12-4
j_gene: TRBJ1-2
abundance: .

CDR3nt: TGTGCCAGCAGGTCCGGTACCCCTCCCACCATATATTTT
CDR3aa: CASRSGTPPTIYF
d_gene: .
v_gene: TRBV28
j_gene: TRBJ1-3
abundance: .